Described below is a single T cell receptor (beta chain) sequence and its context. What it recognizes is unknown. Trimming at V came to 4 bases and at J to 4 bases, leaving 11 bases not matched to a gene. CDR3 length: 17 amino acids. Healthy Caucasians, and only they, were the donors. This entry comes from a study of identical twins. Study observations and caveats: Out-of-frame TCR alpha sharing observed in monozygotic twins exceeded model estimates.

A universal primer site came from template switching; cDNA carried unique molecular identifiers. TCRdb recomputed calls from the 5' RACE reads with MiXCR, one row per CDR3 protein. The table lists roughly 1.6 million distinct CDR3 sequences, more than 30% of them singletons, with under 0.35% in the top ten. This chain connects TRBV12-3 or TRBV12-4 to TRBJ1-1; 11 nucleotides line up with TRBD1. The sample consisted of cord blood. The TCR originated in a newborn girl in good health. CDR3 loop: CASSYPGDRGFGTEAFF. DNA of the CDR3: TGTGCCAGCAGTTACCCCGGGGACAGGGGGTTCGGCACTGAAGCTTTCTTT.